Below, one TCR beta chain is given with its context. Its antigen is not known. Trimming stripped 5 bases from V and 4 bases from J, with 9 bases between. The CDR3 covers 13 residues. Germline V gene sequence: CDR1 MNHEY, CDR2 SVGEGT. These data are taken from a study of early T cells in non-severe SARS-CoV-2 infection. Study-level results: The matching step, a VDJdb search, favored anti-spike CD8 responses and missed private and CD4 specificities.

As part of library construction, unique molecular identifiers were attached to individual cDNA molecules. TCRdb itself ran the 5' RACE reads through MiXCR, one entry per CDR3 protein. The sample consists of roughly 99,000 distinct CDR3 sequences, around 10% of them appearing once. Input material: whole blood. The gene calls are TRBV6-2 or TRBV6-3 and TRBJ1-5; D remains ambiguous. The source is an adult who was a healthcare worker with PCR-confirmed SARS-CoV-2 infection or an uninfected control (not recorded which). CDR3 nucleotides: TGTGCCAGCAGTAAGACGGTGAATCAGCCCCAGCATTTT. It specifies CASSKTVNQPQHF.